The following is a T cell receptor beta chain sequence with its context. The antigen is undetermined. The CDR3 sequence is 15 residues long. Germline V CDR1 and CDR2: DFQATT, SNEGSKA (reference sequence). Researchers prepared the TRB cDNA libraries using 5' RACE with UMI labels. TCRdb reworked the 5' RACE reads into one entry per CDR3 protein, no DNA. The table for this sample gives approximately 66,000 distinct CDR3 sequences. These data are taken from a study of CXCR3-negative and CXCR3-positive naive CD8 T cells. Overall study results and limits: In both naive subsets diversity was comparably high, whereas memory CD8+ cells showed much lower diversity.

The sample comprised naive CXCR3- CD8+ T cells from blood. Subset denoted: CD45RO-CCR7+CD27+CD95- naive CD8+ T cells lacking CXCR3 (TNR3-). This TCR derives from a human donor in good health. Some clones in this sample may be carry-over from other donors' samples. This chain joins TRBV20-1 and TRBJ2-1; with no DNA, the TCRdb D assignment of TRBD2 cannot be verified. The CDR3 here is CSARTSGRNYNEQFF.